This TCR beta chain was profiled in a study of T cell responses to AZD1222 COVID-19 vaccine. Profiling relied on immunoSEQ multiplex PCR, and the TCRdb table lists in-frame clones only, not all of them. The table records under 100,000 clones, around nine tenths of them present only once. The sample consisted of peripheral blood, taken on day 0 of AZD1222 vaccination. This TCR derives from an adult in good health.

For the CDR3, the DNA is TGTGCCAGCTCACCTGTGGGTAGCCAGCCCCAGCATTTT. It specifies CASSPVGSQPQHF. The chain employs TRBV18 and TRBJ1-5; D ambiguous. Between the trimmed V and J ends, which lost 3 bases and 7 bases, there was a span of 10 bases. The CDR3 spans 13 residues. Germline V gene sequence: CDR1 KGHSH, CDR2 LQKENI.